This record concerns one T cell receptor (beta chain) sequence. In the source study's methods: Counts of nucleated cells, estimated from reference gene primer amplification, were obtained. The assay was immunoSEQ multiplex PCR, and TCRdb's table has in-frame clones only and misses some. V, J and clone size derive from that table, while D and trimming were established from the DNA sequence. This sample yields 100,000 to 150,000 clones, of which more than 65% are seen a single time; 20% to 25% belongs to the top ten. This sample was included in a study of blood T cell repertoires in COVID-19. Across the study: Researchers got acute and convalescent COVID-19 samples from the United States, Italy and Spain.

Germline loops: CDR1 SEHNR, CDR2 FQNEAQ (reference sequence). V was shortened by 5 bases and J by 3 bases, with 10 bases between the two germline ends. The CDR3 loop spans 13 amino acids. The clonotype originates from a human donor in a cohort sampled during active COVID-19. The chain is built from TRBV7-9 and TRBJ2-5; D might be TRBD1 (5 bases). Sequencing was performed on peripheral blood. CDR3 DNA sequence: TGTGCCAGCAGCCCGTTGACAGAAGAGACCCAGTACTTC. It codes for CASSPLTEETQYF.